One sample yielded the 4 T cell receptor delta chains listed below, sequenced in a study of Vδ1+ human thymocytes. Overall study findings and caveats: Highly polyclonal TRG and TRD repertoires with Gaussian CDR3 length distributions appeared in thymus.

Antigen specificity for these receptors is unknown. RNA was extracted from the cells and then reverse transcribed. The CDR3 regions were amplified by multiplex PCR from V-gene primers to a constant-region primer. TCRdb called clones from the multiplex PCR reads again using CATT. The repertoire holds some 73,000 delta-chain clones, with around 35% as singletons. The material sequenced was Vdelta1+ gamma-delta thymocytes from the thymus. Specified subset: FACS-sorted CD3+ TCRalphabeta- TCRVdelta1+ TCRVdelta2- thymocytes. These TCRs come from a boy less than two years old who had congenital heart surgery.

The chain combines TRDV1 with TRDJ1; 11 positions match TRDD3. The CDR3 sequence is 24 residues long. V trimming: 5 bases; J trimming: 1 base; junction bases outside the gene matches: 30. The germline V gene encodes CDR1 TSWWSYY and CDR2 QGS. CDR3 residues: CALGNLLIPDWGISPPRSTDKLIF. As DNA, the CDR3 is TGTGCTCTTGGGAACCTCCTAATCCCCGACTGGGGGATAAGCCCCCCCCGAAGCACCGATAAACTCATCTTT.

This clone was detected only a few times. The chain couples TRDV1 to TRDJ1; D possibly corresponds to TRDD3 (7 bases). The V end was cut by 2 bases, the J end by 1 base, with 26 bases between. CDR1 is TSWWSYY and CDR2 is QGS in the germline V gene. CDR3 length: 20 residues. DNA for the CDR3: TGTGCTCTTGGGGAAGGGTCCCCTCCTACTAGAGGGGATAGCACCGATAAACTCATCTTT. Amino acids: CALGEGSPPTRGDSTDKLIF.

This sequence joins TRDV1 and TRDJ1; D unclear. Trimming cost V 4 bases and J 1 base, with 7 bases left between them. The germline V gene has CDR1 TSWWSYY and CDR2 QGS. CDR3 length equals 13 residues. The chain's CDR3 is CALGGRSTDKLIF. The CDR3 bases are TGTGCTCTTGGGGGCCGTTCCACCGATAAACTCATCTTT.

The chain has TRDV1 and TRDJ1; 7 bases fit TRDD3. Germline trimming cut 4 bases from V and 0 bases from J; bases unmatched to any gene: 29. The germline V gene encodes CDR1 TSWWSYY and CDR2 QGS. The CDR3 is 23 amino acids. CDR3 sequence (DNA): TGTGCTCTTGGGGCACTGTTACCTACGAATACTGGGGTTCCCCTACCTTACACCGATAAACTCATCTTT. This translates into CALGALLPTNTGVPLPYTDKLIF.